One sample yielded the 22 T cell receptor beta chains listed below, sequenced in a study of neurological immune-mediated disorders. One entry per CDR3 protein results from TCRdb running MiXCR on the 5' RACE reads. The sample consists of 50,000 to 60,000 distinct CDR3 sequences, over 2% of them appearing once. Source material: PBMCs. These receptor sequences come from a middle-aged man with multiple sclerosis.

This clonotype has just a few counts. The chain uses TRBV6-5 and TRBJ2-7; 8 nucleotides agree with TRBD1. The CDR3 has 16 amino acids. The V segment lost 0 bases and the J segment 3 bases; nucleotides outside the gene matches: 7. CDR1 and CDR2 from the germline V gene are MNHEY and SVGAGI. The CDR3 is CASSYSDRVGFYEQYF. The DNA of the CDR3 is TGTGCCAGCAGTTACTCGGACAGGGTAGGATTCTACGAGCAGTACTTC.

This clonotype has ten or more counts. V usage is TRBV20-1 and J usage is TRBJ1-1; D is ambiguous. V lost 3 bases to trimming and J lost 1 base, with 6 bases between them. The CDR3 sequence is 12 residues long. CDR1 and CDR2 (germline): DFQATT, SNEGSKA (reference sequence). The chain's CDR3 is CSASEWNTEAFF. The DNA for the CDR3 is TGCAGTGCTAGTGAGTGGAACACTGAAGCTTTCTTT.

This clonotype occurred many times. The chain has TRBV5-1 and TRBJ2-2; the D gene is possibly TRBD1 (6 bases). Trimming took 4 bases from V and 0 from J, leaving 22 bases between them. Looked up from germline, CDR1 is SGHRS and CDR2 is YFSETQ. This CDR3 has 19 residues. CDR3 sequence: CASSMWAIGQFANTGELFF. As DNA, the CDR3 is TGCGCCAGCAGCATGTGGGCAATAGGACAGTTCGCGAACACCGGGGAGCTGTTTTTT.

The sample holds many counts of this clonotype. This chain joins TRBV25-1 and TRBJ2-1; D unresolved. This CDR3 comprises 13 residues. Germline V gene data show CDR1 as MGHDK and CDR2 as SYGVNS. Trimming removed 0 bases from V and 3 bases from J, with 3 bases in between. CDR3: CASSEYLYNEQFF. The CDR3 DNA sequence: TGTGCCAGCAGTGAATATCTCTACAATGAGCAGTTCTTC.

This clonotype appeared many times. The rearrangement uses TRBV20-1 and TRBJ1-4; D may be TRBD1 (5 bases). The ends were cut back, 5 bases at V and 0 bases at J, with 19 bases in the middle. The CDR3 extends over 17 amino acids. The germline V gene has CDR1 DFQATT and CDR2 SNEGSKA (reference sequence). CDR3 sequence reads: CSAPRVTPTATNEKLFF. In DNA, the CDR3 is TGCAGTGCTCCCAGGGTAACTCCGACAGCAACTAATGAAAAACTGTTTTTT.

This clonotype was seen ten or more times. The gene calls are TRBV29-1 and TRBJ2-7; no definite D call. Germline V gene lookup returns CDR1 SQVTM and CDR2 ANQGSEA. The CDR3 length is 11 residues. The V end was cut by 3 bases, the J end by 3 bases, with 6 bases between. CDR3 protein: CSVESFYEQYF. DNA for the CDR3: TGCAGCGTTGAGAGCTTCTACGAGCAGTACTTC.

This clonotype was counted at least ten times. V and J are TRBV5-1 and TRBJ2-1; D is unclear. The V and J ends lost 4 bases and 4 bases respectively, with 24 bases between them. Germline CDR1 and CDR2: SGHRS and YFSETQ. The CDR3 totals 18 residues. The CDR3 loop is CASSQKSASRSIYNEQFF. CDR3 DNA: TGCGCCAGCAGCCAAAAGTCGGCCAGCCGATCGATTTACAATGAGCAGTTCTTC.

This clonotype has at least ten counts. V gene TRBV20-1 combines with J gene TRBJ2-1, with D perhaps TRBD2 (5 bases). Germline V gene data show CDR1 as DFQATT and CDR2 as SNEGSKA (reference sequence). The CDR3 has 13 amino acids. The CDR3 DNA reads as TGCAGCCTCCGGGGTCCCTCCTACAATGAGCAGTTCTTC. Its protein product is CSLRGPSYNEQFF.

This clonotype was recorded at least ten times. This chain joins TRBV6-1 and TRBJ2-2, with a possible D match to TRBD2 (6 bases). Trimming took 5 bases from V and 7 from J, leaving 8 bases between them. Germline V lookup: CDR1 MNHNS, CDR2 SASEGT. The CDR3 covers 12 residues. In DNA, the CDR3 is TGTGCCAGCAGTCTCGGGGGCGGGGAGCTGTTTTTT. It yields the protein CASSLGGGELFF.

This clonotype was recorded at least ten times. The chain carries TRBV4-3 and TRBJ1-6, with 8 bases aligning to TRBD1. J was trimmed by 5 bases and V by 0 bases; bases with no gene match: 9. The length of the CDR3 is 18 residues. Germline loops: CDR1 LGHNA, CDR2 YSLEER. In DNA, the CDR3 is TGCGCCAGCAGCCAAGACGGGGGAACGGGACAGGATAATTCACCCCTCCACTTT. Amino acids: CASSQDGGTGQDNSPLHF.

This clonotype has at least ten counts. The gene calls are TRBV21-1 and TRBJ2-2. TRBV21-1 is a recognized pseudogene. The CDR3 runs 15 residues. CDR3 bases: TGTGCCAGCAGCTGCGCTGACACAAACACCGGGGAGCTGTTTTTT. Its protein is CASSCADTNTGELFF.

This clonotype was recorded at least ten times. The chain joins TRBV28 to TRBJ2-7; D possibly corresponds to TRBD2 (6 bases). The germline V gene has CDR1 MDHEN and CDR2 SYDVKM. Trimming shortened V by 3 bases and J by 3 bases, and 15 bases separated the two germline ends. CDR3 length: 15 amino acids. CDR3 nucleotide sequence: TGTGCCAGCAGTTTCGGGAGACGGGGGAGCTACGAGCAGTACTTC. It yields the protein CASSFGRRGSYEQYF.

This clonotype was seen ten or more times. V usage is TRBV10-3 and J usage is TRBJ1-2, with 7 bases that match TRBD1. The CDR3 is 13 residues long. The ends lost 3 bases at V and 7 bases at J; junction bases unmatched: 5. CDR1 is ENHRY and CDR2 is SYGVKD in the germline V gene. The CDR3 nucleotides read TGTGCCATCAGTGAATCGACAGGGTCTGGCTACACCTTC. Translated: CAISESTGSGYTF.

This clonotype showed up many times. V and J are TRBV20-1 and TRBJ1-2, with a weak D call TRBD1 (6 bases). The CDR3 sequence is 12 residues long. The V gene lost 5 bases and the J gene lost 5 bases, with 12 bases spanning the gap. CDR1 and CDR2 from the germline V gene are DFQATT and SNEGSKA (reference sequence). CDR3: CSAVPGQYGYTF. The CDR3 bases are TGCAGTGCTGTACCGGGACAATATGGCTACACCTTC.

This clonotype was recorded many times. This chain links TRBV20-1 with TRBJ2-3; D not certain. Germline V gives CDR1 DFQATT, CDR2 SNEGSKA (reference sequence). The length of the CDR3 is 13 residues. The V gene lost 3 bases and the J gene lost 2 bases, with 9 bases spanning the gap. CDR3 DNA: TGCAGTGCTAGGCTAGACCTCACAGATACGCAGTATTTT. It codes for CSARLDLTDTQYF.

This clonotype occurred many times. The chain combines TRBV4-1 with TRBJ2-3; D gene unclear. CDR1 is MGHRA, CDR2 YSYEKL, per germline. CDR3 length: 14 amino acids. The V and J ends lost 0 bases and 4 bases respectively, with 8 bases between them. DNA of the CDR3: TGCGCCAGCAGCCAAGATTCTGGAGCAGATACGCAGTATTTT. As protein: CASSQDSGADTQYF.

In its sample, this clonotype was seen many times. The V and J genes are TRBV3-1 and TRBJ2-2; 8 bases agree with TRBD2. The length of the CDR3 is 18 residues. Germline V gives CDR1 LGHDT, CDR2 YNNKEL (reference sequence). The junction had 10 bases not matched to a gene; V was cut back by 2 bases and J by 2 bases. The CDR3 is CASSQPNPGGPNTGELFF. In DNA form, the CDR3 reads TGTGCCAGCAGCCAACCCAACCCGGGGGGGCCCAACACCGGGGAGCTGTTTTTT.

This clonotype was observed many times. This sequence joins TRBV20-1 and TRBJ1-1; 12 bases map to TRBD1. With V trimmed by 3 bases and J by 4 bases, 9 bases remained unmatched. The CDR3 spans 16 residues. CDR1 and CDR2 from the germline V gene are DFQATT and SNEGSKA (reference sequence). The CDR3 is CSASDPGQGASTEAFF. The CDR3 bases are TGCAGTGCTAGTGATCCGGGACAGGGGGCTAGCACTGAAGCTTTCTTT.

This clonotype was counted only a few times. The chain uses TRBV19 and TRBJ1-5; D is possibly TRBD1 (5 bases). Germline values: CDR1 LNHDA, CDR2 SQIVND (reference sequence). V was clipped by 6 bases and J by 9 bases, with 15 bases between them. The CDR3 totals 13 residues. CDR3 nucleotides: TGTGCCAGTAGACCCCGTCGGGGCACGCCCCAGCATTTT. It codes for CASRPRRGTPQHF.

This clonotype was counted many times. This chain uses TRBV5-1 with TRBJ2-7, with a tentative D call TRBD2 (6 bases). Germline assignment: CDR1 SGHRS and CDR2 YFSETQ. Trimming stripped 4 bases from V and 3 bases from J, with 11 bases between. CDR3 length equals 13 residues. The CDR3 is CASSAMGGYEQYF. CDR3 sequence (DNA): TGCGCCAGCAGCGCGATGGGGGGCTACGAGCAGTACTTC.

This clonotype was picked up many times. DNA of the CDR3: TGCAGTGCTGCGGGGCCCCTCGCCGGGGAGCTGTTTTTT. Translated, it gives CSAAGPLAGELFF. The gene calls are TRBV20-1 and TRBJ2-2, with a weak D call TRBD2 (6 bases). Germline CDR1 DFQATT, CDR2 SNEGSKA (reference sequence). This CDR3 region has 13 residues. Between the trimmed V and J ends, which lost 5 bases and 6 bases, there was a span of 13 bases.

This clonotype was recorded at least ten times. The chain recombines TRBV7-2 with TRBJ1-1, with 7 positions matching TRBD1. The CDR3 length is 13 residues. V trimming: 3 bases; J trimming: 10 bases; junction bases outside the gene matches: 8. Germline V gene data show CDR1 as SGHTA and CDR2 as FQGNSA. As DNA, the CDR3 is TGTGCCAGCAGCTTGGAAGACAGGGTGGGAGCTTTCTTT. It yields the protein CASSLEDRVGAFF. Together with reference TRBV7-2 and TRBJ1-1, the CDR3 gives the full variable domain: GAGVSQSPSNKVTEKGKDVELRCDPISGHTALYWYRQSLGQGLEFLIYFQGNSAPDKSGLPSDRFSAERTGGSVSTLTIQRTQQEDSAVYLCASSLEDRVGAFFGQGTRLTVV.